The 28 T cell receptor beta chains below all came from one sample that was sequenced in a study of blood T cell repertoires in COVID-19. Profiling relied on immunoSEQ multiplex PCR, and the TCRdb table lists in-frame clones only, not all of them. The sample lists around 220,000 clones, more than 65% occurring once. The sample consisted of peripheral blood. The receptors originated from a woman between 35 and 50 years old with active or convalescent COVID-19.

The chain uses TRBV6-5 and TRBJ1-2, with TRBD1 as a possible D gene (5 bases). CDR3 length equals 14 residues. The V gene lost 6 bases and the J gene lost 4 bases, with 15 bases spanning the gap. Germline V CDR1 and CDR2: MNHEY, SVGAGI. CDR3 residues: CASRAGGSSYGYTF. DNA of the CDR3: TGTGCCAGCAGGGCCGGGGGGTCTTCCTATGGCTACACCTTC.

The genes are TRBV7-2 and TRBJ1-2, with D maybe TRBD1 (6 bases). In germline, CDR1 is SGHTA, CDR2 FQGNSA. Trimming cost V 5 bases and J 6 bases, with 19 bases left between them. The CDR3 consists of 15 residues. The CDR3 region is CASSPLGGAANGYTF. The CDR3 DNA sequence: TGTGCCAGCAGCCCCCTCGGGGGGGCCGCTAATGGCTACACCTTC.

The rearrangement uses TRBV5-4 and TRBJ2-7; D is perhaps TRBD2 (7 bases). CDR3 length: 16 residues. Trimming cost V 3 bases and J 6 bases, with 22 bases left between them. Germline CDR1 and CDR2: SGHNT and YYREEE (reference sequence). The CDR3 DNA follows: TGTGCCAGCAGCTACGTCAAGGGGGGGGGCCGGGGCGAGCAGTACTTC. It codes for CASSYVKGGGRGEQYF. Full variable domain (rest looked up from reference TRBV5-4 and TRBJ2-7): ETGVTQSPTHLIKTRGQQVTLRCSSQSGHNTVSWYQQALGQGPQFIFQYYREEENGRGNFPPRFSGLQFPNYSSELNVNALELDDSALYLCASSYVKGGGRGEQYFGPGTRLTVT.

The chain joins TRBV5-4 to TRBJ1-2, with TRBD1 identical over 7 bases. V shed 4 bases and J 8 bases; nucleotides not matched to a gene: 11. Germline CDR1 and CDR2: SGHNT and YYREEE (reference sequence). The CDR3 contains 14 residues. The CDR3 sequence: CASSTRTGARGYTF. The CDR3 DNA sequence: TGTGCCAGCAGCACCCGGACAGGCGCGAGGGGCTACACCTTC.

This clone was recorded a few times. CDR3 DNA sequence: TGCGCCAGCAGCTTGATTTCGAGCGGGGAGCTGTTTTTT. Encoded protein: CASSLISSGELFF. The chain combines TRBV5-1 with TRBJ2-2; no definite D call. Germline V CDR1 and CDR2: SGHRS, YFSETQ. The V end was cut by 1 base, the J end by 7 bases, with 8 bases between. The CDR3 consists of 13 residues.

The chain recombines TRBV19 with TRBJ2-7, with TRBD1 identical over 7 bases. The CDR3 is 12 residues long. Germline V gene data show CDR1 as LNHDA and CDR2 as SQIVND (reference sequence). V shed 10 bases and J 2 bases; nucleotides not matched to a gene: 5. CDR3 nucleotides: TGTGCCACCGCGACAGGGCCCTACGAGCAGTACTTC. Translated, it gives CATATGPYEQYF.

Regarding this clone: Other DNA sequences in the same sample also yield this CDR3. The rearrangement joins TRBV28 to TRBJ1-1; D possibly corresponds to TRBD1 (5 bases). Trimming took 5 bases from V and 0 from J, leaving 10 bases between them. Germline-derived CDR1 and CDR2 are MDHEN and SYDVKM. This CDR3 region has 14 residues. The CDR3 nucleotides read TGTGCCAGCAGTGTCGGGGGAATGAACACTGAAGCTTTCTTT. It specifies CASSVGGMNTEAFF.

This rearrangement joins TRBV2 to TRBJ1-6, with D possibly being TRBD1 (5 bases). Trimming left V 4 bases short and J 7 bases short, with 11 bases between. Germline V gene data show CDR1 as SNHLY and CDR2 as FYNNEI. This CDR3 spans 14 amino acids. The CDR3 nucleotides are TGTGCCAGCAGTGTACAGGAACTGAATTCACCCCTCCACTTT. Its protein is CASSVQELNSPLHF.

This clone is a singleton in its sample. This sequence joins TRBV5-1 and TRBJ2-1; TRBD2 might be the D (6 bases). The CDR3 consists of 15 residues. The germline gives CDR1 SGHRS, CDR2 YFSETQ. V dropped 0 bases and J dropped 4 bases, with 11 bases sitting between them. The CDR3 loop reads CASSLVTGEYNEQFF. Here the CDR3 DNA reads TGCGCCAGCAGCTTGGTGACGGGGGAATACAATGAGCAGTTCTTC.

The chain uses TRBV28 and TRBJ2-7; the match to TRBD1 covers 8 bases. J gave up 7 bases and V 5 bases, and 13 bases lay outside the gene matches. The CDR3 is 15 amino acids. Germline values: CDR1 MDHEN, CDR2 SYDVKM. In nucleotides, the CDR3 is TGTGCCAGCAGTCAGTTACAGGGGGTAACTGGGGAGCAGTACTTC. Its protein is CASSQLQGVTGEQYF.

This clone was detected only a few times. The genes are TRBV19 and TRBJ2-2; 7 positions match TRBD2. J gave up 8 bases and V 4 bases, and 1 base lay outside the gene matches. The CDR3 is 12 amino acids. In germline, CDR1 is LNHDA, CDR2 SQIVND (reference sequence). The chain's CDR3 is CASSTGGGELFF. The DNA of the CDR3 is TGTGCCAGTAGTACGGGGGGTGGGGAGCTGTTTTTT.

This chain joins TRBV5-4 and TRBJ2-3; 8 positions match TRBD1. The CDR3 runs 16 residues. The germline V gene encodes CDR1 SGHNT and CDR2 YYREEE (reference sequence). V lost 4 bases, J lost 4 bases, and 11 bases stayed unmatched. The CDR3 region is CASSLGPGGPADTQYF. CDR3 coding DNA: TGTGCCAGCAGCCTGGGCCCAGGGGGCCCTGCAGATACGCAGTATTTT. Full variable domain (rest looked up from reference TRBV5-4 and TRBJ2-3): ETGVTQSPTHLIKTRGQQVTLRCSSQSGHNTVSWYQQALGQGPQFIFQYYREEENGRGNFPPRFSGLQFPNYSSELNVNALELDDSALYLCASSLGPGGPADTQYFGPGTRLTVL.

This clone came up a few times. The V and J genes are TRBV28 and TRBJ1-4, with D maybe TRBD1 (6 bases). The CDR3 sequence is 15 residues long. Trimming pared 5 bases from V and 4 bases from J, leaving 14 bases between. Germline V lookup: CDR1 MDHEN, CDR2 SYDVKM. This CDR3 is CASSGGDTNNEKLFF. The DNA of the CDR3 is TGTGCCAGCAGTGGGGGGGACACTAATAATGAAAAACTGTTTTTT.

V and J are TRBV10-1 and TRBJ2-1, with TRBD2 identical over 9 bases. The CDR3 is 15 residues long. CDR1 and CDR2 from the germline V gene are WNHNN and SYGVQD (reference sequence). V was pared by 4 bases and J by 5 bases, with 6 bases of the junction left unmatched. CDR3 DNA sequence: TGCGCCAGCAGTGTCCTAGCGGGGTTAGACAATGAGCAGTTCTTC. Amino acid sequence: CASSVLAGLDNEQFF.

This clone was recorded a few times. V is TRBV6-5 and J is TRBJ1-1, with D perhaps matching TRBD1 (5 bases). Germline CDR1 and CDR2: MNHEY and SVGAGI. The V end lost 5 bases, the J end lost 1 base, and 11 bases lay between the germline ends. The CDR3 sequence is 14 residues long. CDR3 nucleotide sequence: TGTGCCAGCAGTCAGGGTAGGTGGAACACTGAAGCTTTCTTT. Its protein product is CASSQGRWNTEAFF.

On this clone itself: The junction differs from germline at one of its ends, possibly a read error. The CDR3 bases are TGTGTCAGCAGTTACTCTGGGGGGGGCTACACCTTC. Its protein product is CVSSYSGGGYTF. The V and J genes are TRBV6-5 and TRBJ1-2; D is possibly TRBD1 (5 bases). Germline-derived CDR1 and CDR2 are MNHEY and SVGAGI. CDR3 length: 12 amino acids.

The rearrangement links TRBV30 to TRBJ1-6; D perhaps matches TRBD1 (6 bases). Germline lookup yields CDR1 GTSNPN and CDR2 SVGIG (reference sequence). The V and J ends lost 2 bases and 9 bases respectively, with 11 bases between them. The CDR3 extends over 13 amino acids. CDR3 sequence: CAWSTGRGSPLHF. As DNA, the CDR3 is TGTGCCTGGAGTACCGGCAGGGGTTCACCCCTCCACTTT.

In this sample, this clone turned up a few times. The V gene is TRBV2, the J gene TRBJ1-1; a weak D match, TRBD1 (6 bases). CDR3 length equals 15 residues. V lost 4 bases and J lost 2, with 14 bases in between. Germline CDR1 SNHLY, CDR2 FYNNEI. The CDR3 DNA sequence: TGTGCCAGCAGTGTTGGTCAGGGGCGAAACACTGAAGCTTTCTTT. Its protein is CASSVGQGRNTEAFF.

The chain has TRBV4-1 and TRBJ1-2; D is undetermined. V dropped 4 bases and J dropped 1 base, with 19 bases sitting between them. The CDR3 has 17 residues. CDR1 is MGHRA, CDR2 YSYEKL, per germline. The CDR3 region is CASSRSPQTMVNYGYTF. Here the CDR3 DNA reads TGCGCCAGCAGCCGCAGCCCGCAAACTATGGTTAACTATGGCTACACCTTC.

The chain has TRBV7-8 and TRBJ2-2, with 9 positions matching TRBD2. The CDR3 runs 14 residues. Germline trimming cut 6 bases from V and 7 bases from J; bases unmatched to any gene: 6. Germline V gene lookup returns CDR1 SGHVS and CDR2 FQNEAQ. The CDR3 DNA is TGTGCCAGCAGACGGACTAGCGAAGGCGGGGAGCTGTTTTTT. This sequence encodes CASRRTSEGGELFF.

The chain uses TRBV5-5 and TRBJ2-7, with D perhaps TRBD1 (5 bases). The CDR3 is 13 amino acids. Germline V CDR1 and CDR2: SGHKS, YYEKEE (reference sequence). Deletions cut 1 base from V and 6 bases from J, with 11 bases between. Written as DNA, the CDR3 is TGTGCCAGCAGCTTGTTTGTTGGGGCCGAGCAGTACGTC. Translation: CASSLFVGAEQYV.

This clone was counted once. V and J are TRBV15 and TRBJ1-1, with D possibly matching TRBD1 (5 bases). V dropped 5 bases and J dropped 4 bases, with 14 bases sitting between them. CDR1 and CDR2 (germline): LNHNV, YYDKDF (reference sequence). The CDR3 is made up of 14 amino acids. This CDR3 is CATSPNRGGTEAFF. In nucleotides, the CDR3 is TGTGCCACCAGCCCCAATCGGGGGGGCACTGAAGCTTTCTTT.

The V gene is TRBV18, the J gene TRBJ1-1; TRBD1 might be the D (5 bases). CDR3 length: 14 residues. Germline loops: CDR1 KGHSH, CDR2 LQKENI. Trimming pared 4 bases from V and 4 bases from J, leaving 13 bases between. CDR3 coding DNA: TGTGCCAGCTCACTTACAGGTACGGGCACTGAAGCTTTCTTT. Translation gives CASSLTGTGTEAFF.

This CDR3 is CASSSTGGNEQFF. The CDR3 region has the DNA TGTGCCAGCAGTTCAACCGGGGGCAATGAGCAGTTCTTC. J is TRBJ2-1 and V is TRBV2, with D possibly TRBD2 on 6 matching bases. Looked up from germline, CDR1 is SNHLY and CDR2 is FYNNEI. The CDR3 extends over 13 amino acids. Trimming cost V 5 bases and J 6 bases, with 11 bases left between them.

The rearrangement links TRBV23-1 to TRBJ2-7; D is perhaps TRBD1 (5 bases). TRBV23-1 is recorded as an ORF, its role being uncertain. V was pared by 5 bases and J by 4 bases, with 21 bases between. The CDR3 sequence is 16 residues long. The DNA for the CDR3 is TGCGCCAGCAGTTCCCGGCAGGGAACACGGGCTTACGAGCAGTACTTC. As protein: CASSSRQGTRAYEQYF.

The chain joins TRBV7-2 to TRBJ1-3; no definite D call. V was pared by 7 bases and J by 0 bases, with 10 bases between. The CDR3 is made up of 14 amino acids. The germline CDR1 and CDR2 sequences are SGHTA and FQGNSA. The CDR3 nucleotides are TGTGCCAGCACTCTGAGCTACTCTGGAAACACCATATATTTT. Translating gives CASTLSYSGNTIYF.

This chain connects TRBV11-2 to TRBJ2-1; 8 bases are a match to TRBD1. V lost 2 bases and J lost 7; bases outside the gene matches: 7. The germline gives CDR1 SGHAT, CDR2 FQNNGV. The CDR3 is 15 amino acids. The CDR3 here is CASSLTGTGLNEQFF. CDR3 coding DNA: TGTGCCAGCAGCTTAACCGGGACAGGCCTTAATGAGCAGTTCTTC.

This clone appeared once. The rearrangement links TRBV4-1 to TRBJ2-3, with D maybe TRBD2 (5 bases). The CDR3 length is 14 residues. The germline V gene encodes CDR1 MGHRA and CDR2 YSYEKL. V was shortened by 4 bases and J by 3 bases, with 11 bases between the two germline ends. The DNA of the CDR3 is TGCGCCAGCAGCCCCGGGGTTTTGACAGATACGCAGTATTTT. Translated: CASSPGVLTDTQYF.